What follows are 3 T cell receptor beta chains derived from one specimen sequenced in a study of cytomegalovirus exposure and HLA in healthy donors. A multiplex PCR was run with 60 Vbeta primers and 13 Jbeta primers. Clones were sequenced by immunoSEQ multiplex PCR, and TCRdb holds only the in-frame ones, with some missing. The table has 200,000 to 250,000 clones, 70% to 90% seen once. Sequencing was done on a sample of PBMCs. These receptors all come from a human donor in good health.

This clone was seen a single time. This rearrangement joins TRBV5-4 to TRBJ2-3; TRBD2 agrees at 8 bases. Trimming took 4 bases from V and 0 from J; bases not matched to a gene: 4. CDR1 and CDR2 from the germline V gene are SGHNT and YYREEE (reference sequence). The CDR3 loop spans 15 amino acids. CDR3 region: CASSISSGSTDTQYF. The DNA of the CDR3 is TGTGCCAGCAGCATTTCTAGCGGGAGCACAGATACGCAGTATTTT.

This clone was detected once. The rearrangement joins TRBV27 to TRBJ1-2; maybe TRBD1 (5 bases). From germline, CDR1 is MNHEY and CDR2 SMNVEV (reference sequence). This CDR3 has 14 amino acids. The V and J ends lost 0 bases and 6 bases respectively, with 11 bases between them. The CDR3 nucleotides are TGTGCCAGCAGTTTATCTACAGCCAGGGATGGCTACACCTTC. Its translation is CASSLSTARDGYTF.

The chain carries TRBV30 and TRBJ2-7; D is possibly TRBD2 (6 bases). Trimming shortened V by 0 bases and J by 9 bases, and 15 bases separated the two germline ends. This CDR3 region has 13 residues. CDR1 is GTSNPN, CDR2 SVGIG, per germline (reference sequence). CDR3 loop: CAWSVRATGGQYF. CDR3 nucleotides: TGTGCCTGGAGTGTACGGGCAACCGGGGGGCAGTACTTC.